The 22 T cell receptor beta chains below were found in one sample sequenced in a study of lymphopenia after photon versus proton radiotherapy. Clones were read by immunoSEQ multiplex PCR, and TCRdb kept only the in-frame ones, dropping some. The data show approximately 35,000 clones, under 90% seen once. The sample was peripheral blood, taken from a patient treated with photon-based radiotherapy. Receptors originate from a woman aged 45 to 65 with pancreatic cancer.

Here the CDR3 reads CASSWGTGGPQETQYF. CDR3 coding DNA: TGTGCCAGTAGTTGGGGAACAGGGGGCCCTCAAGAGACCCAGTACTTC. The J gene is TRBJ2-5, the V gene TRBV19; TRBD1 aligns across 9 bases. V lost 5 bases and J lost 2; bases outside the gene matches: 9. The CDR3 has 16 amino acids. Germline CDR1 and CDR2: LNHDA and SQIVND (reference sequence).

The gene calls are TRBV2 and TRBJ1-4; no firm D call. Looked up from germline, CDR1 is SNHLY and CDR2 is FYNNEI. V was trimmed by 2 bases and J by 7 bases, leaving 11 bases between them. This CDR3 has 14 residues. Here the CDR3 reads CASSEHGVVEKLFF. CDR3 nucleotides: TGTGCCAGCAGTGAACATGGGGTCGTTGAAAAACTGTTTTTT. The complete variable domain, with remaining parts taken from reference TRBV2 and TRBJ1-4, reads EPEVTQTPSHQVTQMGQEVILRCVPISNHLYFYWYRQILGQKVEFLVSFYNNEISEKSEIFDDQFSVERPDGSNFTLKIRSTKLEDSAMYFCASSEHGVVEKLFFGSGTQLSVL.

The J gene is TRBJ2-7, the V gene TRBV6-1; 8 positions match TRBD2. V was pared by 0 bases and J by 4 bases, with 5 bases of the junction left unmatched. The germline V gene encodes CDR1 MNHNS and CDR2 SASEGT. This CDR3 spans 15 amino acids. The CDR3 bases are TGTGCCAGCAGTGAAGCAGGTAGCGGGATGTACGAGCAGTACTTC. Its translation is CASSEAGSGMYEQYF.

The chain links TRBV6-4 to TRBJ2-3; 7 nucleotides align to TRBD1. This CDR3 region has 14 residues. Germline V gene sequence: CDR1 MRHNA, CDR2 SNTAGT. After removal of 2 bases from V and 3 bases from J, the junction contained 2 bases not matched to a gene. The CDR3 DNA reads TGTGCCAGCAGTGACAGGGGGCCAACAGATACGCAGTATTTT. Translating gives CASSDRGPTDTQYF.

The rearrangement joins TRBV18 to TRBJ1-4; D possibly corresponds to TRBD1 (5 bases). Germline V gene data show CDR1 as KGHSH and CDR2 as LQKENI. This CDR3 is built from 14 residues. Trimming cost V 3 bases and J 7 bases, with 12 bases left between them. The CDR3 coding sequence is TGTGCCAGCTCACCGGGGGTGACGGGTGAAAAACTGTTTTTT. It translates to CASSPGVTGEKLFF.

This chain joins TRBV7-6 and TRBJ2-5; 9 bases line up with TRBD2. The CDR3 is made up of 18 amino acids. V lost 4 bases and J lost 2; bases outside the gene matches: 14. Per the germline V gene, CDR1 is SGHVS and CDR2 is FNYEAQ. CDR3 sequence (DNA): TGTGCCAGCAGCTCGGTAGCGGGAGTGCGGACTTTTCAAGAGACCCAGTACTTC. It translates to CASSSVAGVRTFQETQYF. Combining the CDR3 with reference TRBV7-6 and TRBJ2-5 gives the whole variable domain GAGVSQSPRYKVTKRGQDVALRCDPISGHVSLYWYRQALGQGPEFLTYFNYEAQQDKSGLPNDRFSAERPEGSISTLTIQRTEQRDSAMYRCASSSVAGVRTFQETQYFGPGTRLLVL.

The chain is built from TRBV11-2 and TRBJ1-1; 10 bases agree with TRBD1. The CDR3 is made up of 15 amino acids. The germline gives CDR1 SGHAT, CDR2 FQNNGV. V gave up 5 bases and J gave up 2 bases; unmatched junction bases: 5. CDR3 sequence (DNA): TGTGCCAGCAGCGCTCGACAGGGGGCCAACACTGAAGCTTTCTTT. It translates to CASSARQGANTEAFF.

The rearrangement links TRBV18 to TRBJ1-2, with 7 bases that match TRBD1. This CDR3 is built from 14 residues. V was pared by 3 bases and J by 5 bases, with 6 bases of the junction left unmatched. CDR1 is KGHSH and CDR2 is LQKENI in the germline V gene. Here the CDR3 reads CASSPIGQEYGYTF. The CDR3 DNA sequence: TGTGCCAGCTCACCGATAGGACAGGAGTATGGCTACACCTTC. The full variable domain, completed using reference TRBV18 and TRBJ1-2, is NAGVMQNPRHLVRRRGQEARLRCSPMKGHSHVYWYRQLPEEGLKFMVYLQKENIIDESGMPKERFSAEFPKEGPSILRIQQVVRGDSAAYFCASSPIGQEYGYTFGSGTRLTVV.

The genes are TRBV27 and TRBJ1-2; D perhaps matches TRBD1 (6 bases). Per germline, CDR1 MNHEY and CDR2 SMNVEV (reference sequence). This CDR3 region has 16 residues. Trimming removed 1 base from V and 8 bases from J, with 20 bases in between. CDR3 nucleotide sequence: TGTGCCAGCAGTTTATTGGGGGCAGCCCCACCCCGGGGCTACACCTTC. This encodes CASSLLGAAPPRGYTF.

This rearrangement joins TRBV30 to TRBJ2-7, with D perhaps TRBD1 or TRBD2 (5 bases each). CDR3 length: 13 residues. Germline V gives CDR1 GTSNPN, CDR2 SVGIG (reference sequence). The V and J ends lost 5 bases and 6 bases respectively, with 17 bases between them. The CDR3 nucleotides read TGTGCCTGGTACCGGGCCCCAGGGAGCGAGCAGTACTTC. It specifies CAWYRAPGSEQYF.

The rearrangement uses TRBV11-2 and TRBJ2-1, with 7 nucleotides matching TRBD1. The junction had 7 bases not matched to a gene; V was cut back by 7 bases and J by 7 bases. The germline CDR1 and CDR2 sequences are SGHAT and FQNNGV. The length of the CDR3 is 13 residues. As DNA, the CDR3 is TGTGCCAGCATCATCCAACAGGGGAATGAGCAGTTCTTC. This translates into CASIIQQGNEQFF.

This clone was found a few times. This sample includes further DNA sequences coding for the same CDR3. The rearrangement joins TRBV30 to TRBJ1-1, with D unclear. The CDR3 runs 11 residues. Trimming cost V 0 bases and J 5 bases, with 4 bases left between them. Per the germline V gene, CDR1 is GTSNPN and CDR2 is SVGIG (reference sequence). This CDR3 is CAWSVGTEAFF. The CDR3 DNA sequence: TGTGCCTGGAGTGTAGGGACTGAAGCTTTCTTT.

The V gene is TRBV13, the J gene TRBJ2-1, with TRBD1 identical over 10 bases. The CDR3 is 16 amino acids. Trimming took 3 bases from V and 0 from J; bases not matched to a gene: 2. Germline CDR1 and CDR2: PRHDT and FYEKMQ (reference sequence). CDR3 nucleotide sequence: TGTGCCAGCAGCTTGGGACAGGGGAGCTCCTACAATGAGCAGTTCTTC. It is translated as CASSLGQGSSYNEQFF.

This chain's CDR3 is CAWRGQGPFQETQYF. Written as DNA, the CDR3 is TGTGCCTGGAGGGGGCAGGGACCCTTCCAAGAGACCCAGTACTTC. The V and J genes are TRBV30 and TRBJ2-5, with D perhaps matching TRBD1 or TRBD2 (5 bases each). This CDR3 has 15 residues. Germline CDR1 is GTSNPN and CDR2 is SVGIG (reference sequence). Between the trimmed V and J ends, which lost 3 bases and 1 base, there was a span of 15 bases.

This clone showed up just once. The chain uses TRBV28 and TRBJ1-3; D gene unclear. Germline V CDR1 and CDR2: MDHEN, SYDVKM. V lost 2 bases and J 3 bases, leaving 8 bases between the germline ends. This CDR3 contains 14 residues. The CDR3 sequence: CASSLEGVGNTIYF. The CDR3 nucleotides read TGTGCCAGCAGTTTAGAGGGTGTTGGAAACACCATATATTTT.

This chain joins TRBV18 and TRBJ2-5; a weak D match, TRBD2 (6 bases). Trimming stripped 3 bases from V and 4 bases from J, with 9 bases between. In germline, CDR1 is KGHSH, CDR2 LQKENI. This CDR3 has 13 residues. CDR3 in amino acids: CASSPVGGETQYF. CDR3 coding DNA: TGTGCCAGCTCACCTGTCGGGGGAGAGACCCAGTACTTC.

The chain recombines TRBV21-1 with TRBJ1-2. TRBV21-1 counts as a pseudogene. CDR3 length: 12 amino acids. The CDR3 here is CASSIKTKGYTF. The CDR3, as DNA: TGTGCCAGCAGCATAAAGACGAAGGGCTACACCTTC.

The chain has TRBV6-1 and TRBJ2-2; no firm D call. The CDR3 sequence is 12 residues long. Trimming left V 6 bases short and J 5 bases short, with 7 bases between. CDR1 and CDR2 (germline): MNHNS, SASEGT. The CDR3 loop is CASRVLTGELFF. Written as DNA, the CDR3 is TGTGCCAGCAGGGTTCTTACCGGGGAGCTGTTTTTT.

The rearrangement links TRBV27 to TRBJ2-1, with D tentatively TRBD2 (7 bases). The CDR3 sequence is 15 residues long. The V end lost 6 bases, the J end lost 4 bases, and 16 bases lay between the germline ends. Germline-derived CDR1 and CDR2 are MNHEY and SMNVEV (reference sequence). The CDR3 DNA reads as TGTGCCAGCAGCTCTGAGGGGGGGACATACAATGAGCAGTTCTTC. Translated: CASSSEGGTYNEQFF.

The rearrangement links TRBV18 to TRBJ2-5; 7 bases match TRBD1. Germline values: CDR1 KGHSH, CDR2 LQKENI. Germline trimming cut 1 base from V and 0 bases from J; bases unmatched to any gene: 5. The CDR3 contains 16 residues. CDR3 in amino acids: CASSPRPGQYQETQYF. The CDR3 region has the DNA TGTGCCAGCTCACCACGGCCGGGACAGTACCAAGAGACCCAGTACTTC.

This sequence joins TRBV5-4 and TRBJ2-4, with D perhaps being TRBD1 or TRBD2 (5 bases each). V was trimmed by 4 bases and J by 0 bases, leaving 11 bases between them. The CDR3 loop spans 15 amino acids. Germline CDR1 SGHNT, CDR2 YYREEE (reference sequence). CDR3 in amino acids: CASSRDAEAKNIQYF. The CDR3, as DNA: TGTGCCAGCAGCCGGGACGCCGAAGCCAAAAACATTCAGTACTTC.

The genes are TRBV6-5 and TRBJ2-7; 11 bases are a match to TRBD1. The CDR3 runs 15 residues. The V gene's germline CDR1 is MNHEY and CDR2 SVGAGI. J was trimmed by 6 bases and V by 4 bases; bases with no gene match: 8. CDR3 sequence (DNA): TGTGCCAGCAGTTTAGGGACAGGGGGTCCGGCCGAGCAGTACTTC. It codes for CASSLGTGGPAEQYF.